Following are 3 T cell receptor beta chains from one sample sequenced in a study of control samples from healthy donors and cancer patients (TCRdb year 2020). Library generation was performed with the immunoSEQ multiplex PCR assay. Drawn from immuneACCESS, this table holds only the in-frame rearrangements with V and J called that TCRdb kept. Clones are partly lost; checked studies trace under half to an unresolved V gene and leave the rest unexplained. Counted in this sample were 150,000 to 200,000 clones; 91% of them appeared once. About 1.6% of the sample rests with the top ten. The sequencing sample was made of blood. The receptors stem from a woman under 40 in good health.

The chain joins TRBV15 to TRBJ1-6; no definite D call. V dropped 1 base and J dropped 8 bases, with 6 bases sitting between them. Germline V gene data show CDR1 as LNHNV and CDR2 as YYDKDF (reference sequence). This CDR3 has 13 amino acids. The CDR3 reads CATSRVQDSPLHF. As DNA, the CDR3 is TGTGCCACCAGCAGAGTTCAAGATTCACCCCTCCACTTT. Full variable domain (rest looked up from reference TRBV15 and TRBJ1-6): DAMVIQNPRYQVTQFGKPVTLSCSQTLNHNVMYWYQQKSSQAPKLLFHYYDKDFNNEADTPDNFQSRRPNTSFCFLDIRSPGLGDTAMYLCATSRVQDSPLHFGNGTRLTVT.

The CDR3 DNA follows: TGCGCCAGCAGCTTTTCTTCGTTAGCGCTCAATGAGCAGTTCTTC. Protein: CASSFSSLALNEQFF. The V and J genes are TRBV5-1 and TRBJ2-1; perhaps TRBD2 as D (5 bases). Trimming removed 2 bases at V and 6 bases at J, with 15 bases between. Germline lookup yields CDR1 SGHRS and CDR2 YFSETQ. This CDR3 has 15 residues. Complete variable domain (other parts from reference TRBV5-1 and TRBJ2-1): KAGVTQTPRYLIKTRGQQVTLSCSPISGHRSVSWYQQTPGQGLQFLFEYFSETQRNKGNFPGRFSGRQFSNSRSEMNVSTLELGDSALYLCASSFSSLALNEQFFGPGTRLTVL.

This clone was seen more than once but under ten times. V usage is TRBV7-8 and J usage is TRBJ2-1; 7 bases fit TRBD2. The junction had 0 bases not matched to a gene; V was cut back by 0 bases and J by 7 bases. CDR1 SGHVS and CDR2 FQNEAQ come from the germline V gene. The CDR3 covers 13 residues. This CDR3 reads CASSLAGGNEQFF. CDR3 DNA: TGTGCCAGCAGCTTAGCGGGAGGGAATGAGCAGTTCTTC. The whole variable domain, filled in from reference TRBV7-8 and TRBJ2-1, reads GAGVSQSPRYKVAKRGQDVALRCDPISGHVSLFWYQQALGQGPEFLTYFQNEAQLDKSGLPSDRFFAERPEGSVSTLKIQRTQQEDSAVYLCASSLAGGNEQFFGPGTRLTVL.